A single sample is the source of the 13 T cell receptor beta chains below, sequenced in a study of OX40 agonist ivuxolimab in advanced cancers. Repertoires were generated with immunoSEQ multiplex PCR, while TCRdb's copy carries only in-frame clones and drops some. Altogether fewer than 120,000 clones are present, over 85% being singletons, with the ten largest covering less than 0.35%. The source material was CD4+ or CD8+ T cells sorted from blood, sampled in a trial of the OX40 agonist ivuxolimab. These receptors all stem from an adult with an advanced solid tumor such as melanoma, head and neck, liver or kidney cancer.

V gene TRBV28 combines with J gene TRBJ2-1; 10 nucleotides line up with TRBD1. V lost 6 bases, J lost 4 bases, and 9 bases stayed unmatched. The CDR3 is 16 amino acids. Germline assignment: CDR1 MDHEN and CDR2 SYDVKM. Here the CDR3 reads CASSSTGGQTYNEQFF. For the CDR3, the DNA is TGTGCCAGCAGCTCGACAGGGGGCCAGACGTACAATGAGCAGTTCTTC. The variable domain in full, completed from reference TRBV28 and TRBJ2-1, reads DVKVTQSSRYLVKRTGEKVFLECVQDMDHENMFWYRQDPGLGLRLIYFSYDVKMKEKGDIPEGYSVSREKKERFSLILESASTNQTSMYLCASSSTGGQTYNEQFFGPGTRLTVL.

The chain employs TRBV7-2 and TRBJ2-7; 8 bases fit TRBD1. V was clipped by 1 base and J by 0 bases; unmatched bases: 2. There are 15 residues in the CDR3. Per the germline V gene, CDR1 is SGHTA and CDR2 is FQGNSA. The DNA of the CDR3 is TGTGCCAGCAGCTTAGGGACAGGGAGCTCCTACGAGCAGTACTTC. Amino acids: CASSLGTGSSYEQYF. Together with reference TRBV7-2 and TRBJ2-7, the CDR3 gives the full variable domain: GAGVSQSPSNKVTEKGKDVELRCDPISGHTALYWYRQSLGQGLEFLIYFQGNSAPDKSGLPSDRFSAERTGGSVSTLTIQRTQQEDSAVYLCASSLGTGSSYEQYFGPGTRLTVT.

This chain connects TRBV7-9 to TRBJ2-1; D is unclear. V shed 3 bases and J shed 4 bases, with 4 bases lying between them. This CDR3 is built from 12 residues. Germline lookup yields CDR1 SEHNR and CDR2 FQNEAQ (reference sequence). Written as DNA, the CDR3 is TGTGCCAGCAGCTTTAGTTACAATGAGCAGTTCTTC. This translates into CASSFSYNEQFF. Together with reference TRBV7-9 and TRBJ2-1, the CDR3 gives the full variable domain: DTGVSQNPRHKITKRGQNVTFRCDPISEHNRLYWYRQTLGQGPEFLTYFQNEAQLEKSRLLSDRFSAERPKGSFSTLEIQRTEQGDSAMYLCASSFSYNEQFFGPGTRLTVL.

This chain joins TRBV5-1 and TRBJ2-1; tentative D call: TRBD1 (5 bases). Germline V gene lookup returns CDR1 SGHRS and CDR2 YFSETQ. The CDR3 is 15 residues long. The V and J ends lost 1 base and 9 bases respectively, with 17 bases between them. The CDR3 spells CASSLSDWGRGEQFF. Written as DNA, the CDR3 is TGCGCCAGCAGCTTGTCTGACTGGGGTAGGGGTGAGCAGTTCTTC.

The chain combines TRBV7-9 with TRBJ2-7, with unresolved D. Between the trimmed V and J ends, which lost 3 bases and 3 bases, there was a span of 18 bases. The CDR3 runs 16 residues. Germline V lookup: CDR1 SEHNR, CDR2 FQNEAQ (reference sequence). In nucleotides, the CDR3 is TGTGCCAGCAGCTTTAGGAGTCGTGGATCCTACTACGAGCAGTACTTC. This gives the protein CASSFRSRGSYYEQYF.

This clone was seen just once. The chain employs TRBV18 and TRBJ2-7, with 8 bases that match TRBD1. CDR1 KGHSH and CDR2 LQKENI come from the germline V gene. The V and J ends lost 4 bases and 3 bases, in that order; junction bases with no gene match: 2. This CDR3 region has 13 residues. CDR3 coding DNA: TGTGCCAGCTCACTGGGACAGGTCTACGAGCAGTACTTC. Translating gives CASSLGQVYEQYF.

DNA of the CDR3: TGTGCCAGCAGTACAGGACAGGTCTCCTACGAGCAGTACTTC. Translation: CASSTGQVSYEQYF. The chain uses TRBV9 and TRBJ2-7; TRBD1 aligns across 7 bases. CDR1 is SGDLS, CDR2 YYNGEE, per germline. The length of the CDR3 is 14 residues. V lost 5 bases to trimming and J lost 0 bases; unmatched junction nucleotides: 5.

The chain uses TRBV13 and TRBJ2-7, with 9 bases identical to TRBD1. V shed 4 bases, J shed 5 bases, and the junction held 6 bases outside the gene matches. The CDR3 totals 14 residues. Germline loops: CDR1 PRHDT, CDR2 FYEKMQ (reference sequence). The chain's CDR3 is CASSSSGTGNEQYF. In DNA form, the CDR3 reads TGTGCCAGCAGCTCGTCCGGGACAGGGAACGAGCAGTACTTC.

This clone came up a few times. The rearrangement uses TRBV4-3 and TRBJ1-6; D uncertain. The V gene's germline CDR1 is LGHNA and CDR2 YSLEER. The V and J ends lost 4 bases and 12 bases respectively, with 13 bases between them. CDR3 length equals 13 residues. The CDR3 DNA is TGCGCCAGCAGCCGCACGGAAGGGTTACCCCTCCACTTT. Translated, it gives CASSRTEGLPLHF.

This clone was seen more than once but under ten times. The chain combines TRBV7-2 with TRBJ2-2; 7 bases line up with TRBD1. The CDR3 contains 13 residues. Per the germline V gene, CDR1 is SGHTA and CDR2 is FQGNSA. Trimming cost V 5 bases and J 7 bases; bases outside gene matches: 4. The CDR3 DNA sequence: TGTGCCAGCAGCCGCAGGGGGAGCGGGGAGCTGTTTTTT. It translates to CASSRRGSGELFF. The complete variable domain, with remaining parts taken from reference TRBV7-2 and TRBJ2-2, reads GAGVSQSPSNKVTEKGKDVELRCDPISGHTALYWYRQSLGQGLEFLIYFQGNSAPDKSGLPSDRFSAERTGGSVSTLTIQRTQQEDSAVYLCASSRRGSGELFFGEGSRLTVL.

This chain links TRBV19 with TRBJ2-1; D is ambiguous. Germline CDR1 and CDR2: LNHDA and SQIVND (reference sequence). This CDR3 spans 13 amino acids. Trimming took off 3 bases at V and 7 bases at J, with 10 bases between the two ends. The CDR3 nucleotides are TGTGCCAGTAGTATTAGCCAGGTTAATGAGCAGTTCTTC. Its translation is CASSISQVNEQFF.

In DNA, the CDR3 is TGTGCCAGCACCCAACAGGGAGGACTCAACACTGAAGCTTTCTTT. Residues: CASTQQGGLNTEAFF. V is TRBV28 and J is TRBJ1-1, with D possibly being TRBD1 (6 bases). Germline CDR1 is MDHEN and CDR2 is SYDVKM. CDR3 length equals 15 residues. V was pared by 7 bases and J by 2 bases, with 17 bases between.

V is TRBV5-4 and J is TRBJ2-3; unclear D gene. CDR3 length: 15 residues. The germline V gene encodes CDR1 SGHNT and CDR2 YYREEE (reference sequence). Between the trimmed V and J ends, which lost 0 bases and 0 bases, there was a span of 8 bases. The CDR3 DNA reads as TGTGCCAGCAGCTTGGATACCCCGAGCACAGATACGCAGTATTTT. Protein: CASSLDTPSTDTQYF.